The 15 T cell receptor beta chains below were found in one sample sequenced in a study of blood T cell repertoires in COVID-19. The method was immunoSEQ multiplex PCR; TCRdb's version includes in-frame clones alone and lacks a portion of them. The table shows roughly 100,000 clones, with about 87% occurring only once. Sequencing input: peripheral blood. Receptors originate from a human donor with COVID-19, enrolled during active disease. The donor label of this sample is uncertain.

The gene calls are TRBV7-8 and TRBJ1-3, with D perhaps matching TRBD1 (6 bases). The germline CDR1 and CDR2 sequences are SGHVS and FQNEAQ. Deletions cut 5 bases from V and 0 bases from J, with 14 bases between. The CDR3 is 16 residues long. The CDR3 bases are TGTGCCAGCAGCGGGACTACAGGGTACTCTGGAAACACCATATATTTT. Amino acid sequence: CASSGTTGYSGNTIYF.

This sequence joins TRBV19 and TRBJ1-6; 10 positions agree with TRBD1. CDR1 LNHDA and CDR2 SQIVND come from the germline V gene (reference sequence). Trimming cost V 7 bases and J 6 bases; bases outside gene matches: 9. CDR3 length equals 16 residues. The CDR3 nucleotides read TGTGCCAGTATCCTGGACAGGGGGAACCTTAATTCACCCCTCCACTTT. Protein: CASILDRGNLNSPLHF. Complete variable domain (other parts from reference TRBV19 and TRBJ1-6): DGGITQSPKYLFRKEGQNVTLSCEQNLNHDAMYWYRQDPGQGLRLIYYSQIVNDFQKGDIAEGYSVSREKKESFPLTVTSAQKNPTAFYLCASILDRGNLNSPLHFGNGTRLTVT.

The chain combines TRBV7-9 with TRBJ1-6; D is ambiguous. Germline lookup yields CDR1 SEHNR and CDR2 FQNEAQ (reference sequence). The CDR3 is 12 amino acids. V was pared by 2 bases and J by 13 bases, with 9 bases between. This CDR3 reads CASSLNLSPLHF. CDR3 nucleotide sequence: TGTGCCAGCAGCTTAAATTTATCCCCCCTCCACTTT.

The J gene is TRBJ2-3, the V gene TRBV11-3, with no clear D. The CDR3 runs to 15 residues. The V gene's germline CDR1 is SGHNT and CDR2 YENEEA. V lost 5 bases to trimming and J lost 2 bases, with 14 bases between them. DNA for the CDR3: TGTGCCAGCAGCCCTGTGGCGGCTGTCACAGATACGCAGTATTTT. Translating gives CASSPVAAVTDTQYF.

The CDR3 spells CASSKQGTNQPQHF. In DNA, the CDR3 is TGTGCCAGCAGTAAACAGGGGACTAATCAGCCCCAGCATTTT. The J gene is TRBJ1-5, the V gene TRBV6-5; 7 nucleotides align to TRBD1. CDR1 is MNHEY, CDR2 SVGAGI, per germline. J gave up 4 bases and V 5 bases, and 5 bases lay outside the gene matches. The CDR3 runs to 14 residues.

A single count supports this clone. The V and J genes are TRBV6-6 and TRBJ2-3, with D perhaps matching TRBD2 (5 bases). Trimming cost V 5 bases and J 6 bases, with 12 bases left between them. CDR1 and CDR2 (germline): MNHNY, SVGAGI (reference sequence). The CDR3 loop spans 13 amino acids. The CDR3 coding sequence is TGTGCCAGCAGTATGGACTCCGGGGATACGCAGTATTTT. As protein: CASSMDSGDTQYF.

J is TRBJ1-1 and V is TRBV3-1 (or the pseudogene TRBV3-2), with D uncertain. The CDR3 contains 13 residues. V lost 4 bases to trimming and J lost 0 bases, with 6 bases between them. The germline gives CDR1 LGHDT, CDR2 YNNKEL (reference sequence). This chain's CDR3 is CASSPLMNTEAFF. The CDR3 DNA sequence: TGTGCCAGCAGCCCTTTAATGAACACTGAAGCTTTCTTT.

The genes are TRBV3-1 (or the pseudogene TRBV3-2) and TRBJ1-2; D call uncertain. Trimming left V 1 base short and J 4 bases short, with 7 bases between. CDR1 and CDR2 (germline): LGHDT, YNNKEL (reference sequence). This CDR3 region has 13 residues. CDR3 nucleotides: TGTGCCAGCAGCCAAGGCGGCCGCTATGGCTACACCTTC. It encodes CASSQGGRYGYTF.

The chain carries TRBV19 and TRBJ2-7; D is perhaps TRBD2 (5 bases). In germline, CDR1 is LNHDA, CDR2 SQIVND (reference sequence). Trimming removed 6 bases from V and 5 bases from J, with 14 bases in between. The CDR3 contains 13 residues. For the CDR3, the DNA is TGTGCCAGTAGCTTCAACTCGCGGGACGAGCAGTACTTC. Its translation: CASSFNSRDEQYF. The full variable domain, rest sourced from reference TRBV19 and TRBJ2-7, is DGGITQSPKYLFRKEGQNVTLSCEQNLNHDAMYWYRQDPGQGLRLIYYSQIVNDFQKGDIAEGYSVSREKKESFPLTVTSAQKNPTAFYLCASSFNSRDEQYFGPGTRLTVT.

The chain recombines TRBV6-5 with TRBJ2-7, with a tentative D call TRBD1 (6 bases). CDR1 and CDR2 (germline): MNHEY, SVGAGI. Trimming left V 8 bases short and J 3 bases short, with 8 bases between. The CDR3 contains 11 residues. The CDR3 DNA reads as TGTGCCAGCCGGACAGTCTACGAGCAGTACTTC. It is translated as CASRTVYEQYF.

This rearrangement joins TRBV7-2 to TRBJ2-4; D not certain. Germline V gene sequence: CDR1 SGHTA, CDR2 FQGNSA. This CDR3 is 15 amino acids long. The V and J ends lost 1 base and 0 bases respectively, with 7 bases between them. For the CDR3, the DNA is TGTGCCAGCAGCTTAGGCAGTTTAGCCAAAAACATTCAGTACTTC. It specifies CASSLGSLAKNIQYF.

The table lists this clone with many counts. This chain joins TRBV18 and TRBJ1-4; 10 positions agree with TRBD1. With V trimmed by 4 bases and J by 8 bases, 4 bases remained unmatched. Per the germline V gene, CDR1 is KGHSH and CDR2 is LQKENI. This CDR3 spans 14 amino acids. CDR3 DNA: TGTGCCAGCTCACGGACAGGGGGAAAAGAAAAACTGTTTTTT. The encoded protein is CASSRTGGKEKLFF.

This chain links TRBV18 with TRBJ2-6, with TRBD1 as a possible D gene (6 bases). V shed 3 bases and J shed 4 bases, with 10 bases lying between them. The germline CDR1 and CDR2 sequences are KGHSH and LQKENI. The CDR3 is 15 amino acids. CDR3 bases: TGTGCCAGCTCACCCACAGGGTTAGGGGCCAACGTCCTGACTTTC. Its translation: CASSPTGLGANVLTF.

The sample holds a few counts of this clone. The chain is built from TRBV19 and TRBJ2-5, with 11 bases matching TRBD2. With V trimmed by 7 bases and J by 5 bases, 12 bases remained unmatched. Germline lookup yields CDR1 LNHDA and CDR2 SQIVND (reference sequence). The CDR3 runs 16 residues. CDR3 in amino acids: CASTASLAGGPETQYF. The CDR3 nucleotides are TGTGCCAGTACCGCCTCCTTAGCGGGAGGGCCCGAGACCCAGTACTTC. Combining the CDR3 with reference TRBV19 and TRBJ2-5 gives the whole variable domain DGGITQSPKYLFRKEGQNVTLSCEQNLNHDAMYWYRQDPGQGLRLIYYSQIVNDFQKGDIAEGYSVSREKKESFPLTVTSAQKNPTAFYLCASTASLAGGPETQYFGPGTRLLVL.

The chain joins TRBV2 to TRBJ2-5; no clear D gene. The germline V gene has CDR1 SNHLY and CDR2 FYNNEI. V lost 6 bases, J lost 5 bases, and 4 bases lay in between. This CDR3 region has 10 residues. Written as DNA, the CDR3 is TGTGCCAGCAGAGAGGAGACCCAGTACTTC. Translation: CASREETQYF.